Listed below are T cell receptor beta chains from one sample, sequenced in a study of CD8 T cells in ankylosing spondylitis. A single record per CDR3 protein comes from TCRdb applying MiXCR to the 5' RACE reads. This table has about 400,000 distinct CDR3 sequences, approximately 20% appearing once. Specimen: blood, either unsorted or a sorted T cell fraction (not recorded which). The receptors stem from a male donor with ankylosing spondylitis. Both conserved end residues are part of each CDR3. Each record gives: J gene, V gene, clone size, D gene, CDR3 DNA, CDR3 protein. The D gene is left open where the match is weak. Size values are once, few and many counts, or a class for expanded clones, and some rows have none.

J gene: TRBJ2-2
V gene: TRBV24-1
clone size: few
D gene: TRBD1
CDR3 DNA: TGTGCCACCAGTGACAGGGGGTTAAACACCGGGGAGCTGTTTTTT
CDR3 protein: CATSDRGLNTGELFF

J gene: TRBJ2-7
V gene: TRBV3-1
clone size: .
D gene: .
CDR3 DNA: TGTGCCAGCAGCCAAGCGGTTTTATCCCCGTCCTACGAGCAGTACTTC
CDR3 protein: CASSQAVLSPSYEQYF

J gene: TRBJ2-1
V gene: TRBV19
clone size: .
D gene: TRBD1
CDR3 DNA: TGTGCCAGTAGGAAACAGGGGCTCGGCTACAATGAGCAGTTCTTC
CDR3 protein: CASRKQGLGYNEQFF

J gene: TRBJ1-1
V gene: TRBV20-1
clone size: .
D gene: .
CDR3 DNA: TGCAGTGCTAGAGATCATCAGGGTAGGTTTGCTGAAGCTTTCTTT
CDR3 protein: CSARDHQGRFAEAFF

J gene: TRBJ2-5
V gene: TRBV7-9
clone size: few
D gene: TRBD1
CDR3 DNA: TGTGCCAGCAGCTTCTGGACAGGGGGATTTGAGACCCAGTACTTC
CDR3 protein: CASSFWTGGFETQYF

J gene: TRBJ2-3
V gene: TRBV28
clone size: .
D gene: .
CDR3 DNA: TGTGCCAGCAGTTGGAGAGGGATTTCGGCAGATACGCAGTATTTT
CDR3 protein: CASSWRGISADTQYF

J gene: TRBJ2-2
V gene: TRBV29-1
clone size: few
D gene: .
CDR3 DNA: TGCAGCGTTGAACCGGTACCCGGGGAGCTGTTTTTT
CDR3 protein: CSVEPVPGELFF

J gene: TRBJ1-1
V gene: TRBV5-6
clone size: .
D gene: .
CDR3 DNA: TGTGCCAGCAGCGGGTTAGGTCACAAGAACACTGAAGCTTTCTTT
CDR3 protein: CASSGLGHKNTEAFF

J gene: TRBJ2-5
V gene: TRBV20-1
clone size: .
D gene: .
CDR3 DNA: TGCAGTGCTAGGAGAACCGGACTTAAGGGAGAGACCCAGTACTTC
CDR3 protein: CSARRTGLKGETQYF

J gene: TRBJ2-3
V gene: TRBV9
clone size: few
D gene: TRBD2
CDR3 DNA: TGTGCCAGCAGCGTAGACCCTAGCGGAACAGATACGCAGTATTTT
CDR3 protein: CASSVDPSGTDTQYF

J gene: TRBJ2-5
V gene: TRBV7-2
clone size: .
D gene: TRBD2
CDR3 DNA: TGTGCCAGCAGCCCACTGACTAGCGTGGAGACCCAGTACTTC
CDR3 protein: CASSPLTSVETQYF

J gene: TRBJ2-7
V gene: TRBV5-1
clone size: few
D gene: .
CDR3 DNA: TGCGCCAGCAGCGGAACCGGGAACTACGAGCAGTACTTC
CDR3 protein: CASSGTGNYEQYF

J gene: TRBJ2-7
V gene: TRBV3-1
clone size: few
D gene: .
CDR3 DNA: TGTGCCAGCAGCCAAGGGCCCGGGAGCTCCTACGAGCAGTACTTC
CDR3 protein: CASSQGPGSSYEQYF

J gene: TRBJ2-3
V gene: TRBV15
clone size: .
D gene: .
CDR3 DNA: TGTGCCACCAGCAGAGTTGACACAGATACGCAGTATTTT
CDR3 protein: CATSRVDTDTQYF

J gene: TRBJ2-1
V gene: TRBV15
clone size: .
D gene: TRBD2
CDR3 DNA: TGTGCCACCAGCAGAGGCGGGGCTAGCGGTTACAATGAGCAGTTCTTC
CDR3 protein: CATSRGGASGYNEQFF

J gene: TRBJ2-7
V gene: TRBV7-2
clone size: .
D gene: TRBD1
CDR3 DNA: TGTGCCAGCAGCTTAGTGGGTGCAGGGGGTGGCTACGAGCAGTACTTC
CDR3 protein: CASSLVGAGGGYEQYF

J gene: TRBJ2-1
V gene: TRBV11-1
clone size: .
D gene: TRBD2
CDR3 DNA: TGTGCCAGCAGCTTAGAGGTCCCGGGGGGACTAGCGGGTTGGGATGAGCAGTTCTTC
CDR3 protein: CASSLEVPGGLAGWDEQFF

J gene: TRBJ2-1
V gene: TRBV20-1
clone size: few
D gene: TRBD2
CDR3 DNA: TGCAGTGCTAGCCAGACTAGCGGGTATTACTACAATGAGCAGTTCTTC
CDR3 protein: CSASQTSGYYYNEQFF

J gene: TRBJ2-6
V gene: TRBV15
clone size: few
D gene: .
CDR3 DNA: TGTGCCACCAGCCGCCCCTCTGGGGCCAACGTCCTGACTTTC
CDR3 protein: CATSRPSGANVLTF

J gene: TRBJ2-6
V gene: TRBV6-5
clone size: few
D gene: .
CDR3 DNA: TGTGCCAGCAGTTACTACAGTGGGTCTGGGGCCAACGTCCTGACTTTC
CDR3 protein: CASSYYSGSGANVLTF

J gene: TRBJ2-5
V gene: TRBV7-7
clone size: .
D gene: TRBD1
CDR3 DNA: TGTGCCAGCAGCACAGGGGTCCAAGAGACCCAGTACTTC
CDR3 protein: CASSTGVQETQYF

J gene: TRBJ1-5
V gene: TRBV15
clone size: few
D gene: TRBD1
CDR3 DNA: TGTGCCACCAGCAGAGACTTACTCGACAGGGATAATCAGCCCCAGCATTTT
CDR3 protein: CATSRDLLDRDNQPQHF

J gene: TRBJ1-2
V gene: TRBV10-3
clone size: few
D gene: TRBD1
CDR3 DNA: TGTGCCATCAGTGAGCCTACAGGGGGAGAAGGCTACACCTTC
CDR3 protein: CAISEPTGGEGYTF

J gene: TRBJ2-7
V gene: TRBV10-3
clone size: .
D gene: .
CDR3 DNA: TGTGCCATCAGTGATCCAGCGTACTACGAGCAGTACTTC
CDR3 protein: CAISDPAYYEQYF

J gene: TRBJ2-7
V gene: TRBV7-2
clone size: .
D gene: .
CDR3 DNA: TGTGCCAGCAGCTTTTCTTTAGTCGGTCAGTACTTC
CDR3 protein: CASSFSLVGQYF

J gene: TRBJ2-1
V gene: TRBV4-1
clone size: many
D gene: .
CDR3 DNA: TGCGCCAGCAGCCAAGATGCCGGGACCTACAATGAGCAGTTCTTC
CDR3 protein: CASSQDAGTYNEQFF

J gene: TRBJ2-7
V gene: TRBV20-1
clone size: few
D gene: TRBD2
CDR3 DNA: TGCAGTGCTAGGGACCGCCGGACTAGCGGTGGGCTAGAGGAGCAGTACTTC
CDR3 protein: CSARDRRTSGGLEEQYF

J gene: TRBJ2-1
V gene: TRBV6-1
clone size: few
D gene: TRBD2
CDR3 DNA: TGTGCCAGCATCCCCAGCGGGAGCTCCTACAATGAGCAGTTCTTC
CDR3 protein: CASIPSGSSYNEQFF

J gene: TRBJ2-4
V gene: TRBV6-1
clone size: .
D gene: .
CDR3 DNA: TGTGCCAGCAGTGAAGTGGATGAACTTCCGACCCTCTTC
CDR3 protein: CASSEVDELPTLF